These 19 T cell receptor beta chains came from one sample sequenced in a study of blood T cell repertoires in COVID-19. Only in-frame clones appear in the TCRdb table, and some are missing; sequencing was by immunoSEQ multiplex PCR. The sample shows roughly 250,000 clones, more than 85% of them seen only once. Sample: PBMCs or T cells enriched from blood (not recorded which). The receptors stem from a woman aged 45-65 years who had recovered from COVID-19.

This sequence joins TRBV19 and TRBJ2-2; TRBD2 agrees at 9 bases. The germline V gene encodes CDR1 LNHDA and CDR2 SQIVND (reference sequence). This CDR3 has 15 amino acids. Unmatched junction bases numbered 0, after V lost 2 bases and J lost 2 bases. In DNA, the CDR3 is TGTGCCAGTAGTATACTAGCGGGAAACACCGGGGAGCTGTTTTTT. This codes for CASSILAGNTGELFF.

This clone was counted once. The CDR3 region has the DNA TGTGCCAGCAGCTTGGGCGGACAGGGTCACACAGATACGCAGTATTTT. Translated: CASSLGGQGHTDTQYF. The V call is TRBV5-5, the J call TRBJ2-3, with TRBD1 matching over 8 bases. The ends lost 0 bases at V and 2 bases at J; junction bases unmatched: 5. CDR1 and CDR2 from the germline V gene are SGHKS and YYEKEE (reference sequence). The CDR3 sequence is 16 residues long.

This chain connects TRBV10-3 to TRBJ1-5; the match to TRBD1 covers 7 bases. The V segment lost 7 bases and the J segment 4 bases; nucleotides outside the gene matches: 4. The CDR3 has 13 amino acids. Germline V gene lookup returns CDR1 ENHRY and CDR2 SYGVKD. CDR3 coding DNA: TGTGCCATCACCCCGGACAGGAATCAGCCCCAGCATTTT. Protein product: CAITPDRNQPQHF.

The V gene is TRBV5-5, the J gene TRBJ1-5; TRBD1 agrees at 10 bases. The V gene's germline CDR1 is SGHKS and CDR2 YYEKEE (reference sequence). The CDR3 has 17 residues. J was trimmed by 2 bases and V by 0 bases; bases with no gene match: 5. CDR3 in amino acids: CASSLVGTGEGNQPQHF. CDR3 nucleotides: TGTGCCAGCAGCTTGGTCGGGACAGGGGAAGGCAATCAGCCCCAGCATTTT.

This clone was counted a single time. This chain connects TRBV7-8 to TRBJ1-2, with D perhaps matching TRBD1 (5 bases). This CDR3 comprises 16 residues. The germline V gene has CDR1 SGHVS and CDR2 FQNEAQ. Deletions cut 5 bases from V and 0 bases from J, with 16 bases between. This CDR3 is CASSPRLRGANYGYTF. CDR3 nucleotide sequence: TGTGCCAGCAGCCCCCGTTTGCGGGGGGCTAACTATGGCTACACCTTC.

This clone has a handful of counts. V is TRBV10-2 and J is TRBJ2-5, with TRBD2 matching 10 bases. The CDR3 sequence is 14 residues long. Trimming removed 6 bases from V and 5 bases from J; junction bases left unmatched: 6. Germline values: CDR1 WSHSY, CDR2 SAAADI. Written as DNA, the CDR3 is TGCGCCAGCAGACCGACTAGCGGGTATGAGACCCAGTACTTC. It yields the protein CASRPTSGYETQYF.

This sequence joins TRBV2 and TRBJ2-2, with 11 bases identical to TRBD2. The CDR3 has 16 amino acids. The V gene's germline CDR1 is SNHLY and CDR2 FYNNEI. V trimming: 9 bases; J trimming: 4 bases; junction bases outside the gene matches: 10. In DNA form, the CDR3 reads TGTGCCAGTGGCACTAGCGGGAGTTTTGGCACCGGGGAGCTGTTTTTT. Its translation is CASGTSGSFGTGELFF. Variable domain in full (rest from reference TRBV2 and TRBJ2-2): EPEVTQTPSHQVTQMGQEVILRCVPISNHLYFYWYRQILGQKVEFLVSFYNNEISEKSEIFDDQFSVERPDGSNFTLKIRSTKLEDSAMYFCASGTSGSFGTGELFFGEGSRLTVL.

V and J are TRBV7-9 and TRBJ2-6; 7 bases align to TRBD1. V shed 5 bases, J shed 4 bases, and the junction held 8 bases outside the gene matches. Looked up from germline, CDR1 is SEHNR and CDR2 is FQNEAQ (reference sequence). This CDR3 has 16 amino acids. CDR3 protein: CASSADRDSGANVLTF. CDR3 sequence (DNA): TGTGCCAGCAGCGCTGACAGGGATTCCGGGGCCAACGTCCTGACTTTC.

The chain couples TRBV5-4 to TRBJ2-5, with 10 bases fitting TRBD2. V was pared by 3 bases and J by 5 bases, with 10 bases of the junction left unmatched. Germline lookup yields CDR1 SGHNT and CDR2 YYREEE (reference sequence). CDR3 length equals 16 residues. CDR3 nucleotides: TGTGCCAGCAGCTCGGGCCGGCTAGCGGGAGTTGAGACCCAGTACTTC. It specifies CASSSGRLAGVETQYF.

This clone was detected once. The chain employs TRBV28 and TRBJ1-2; 8 nucleotides agree with TRBD1. This CDR3 comprises 18 residues. V trimming: 6 bases; J trimming: 2 bases; junction bases outside the gene matches: 17. Germline CDR1 reads MDHEN; CDR2 reads SYDVKM. CDR3 in amino acids: CASRLRRPLRDRNYGYTF. The CDR3, as DNA: TGTGCCAGCAGGCTTCGTCGGCCGTTAAGGGACAGGAACTATGGCTACACCTTC.

V and J are TRBV6-5 and TRBJ2-7; TRBD2 matches 13 bases. There are 16 residues in the CDR3. The V gene end was trimmed by 2 bases and the J gene end by 2 bases; junction bases not matched to a gene: 3. Germline V gene sequence: CDR1 MNHEY, CDR2 SVGAGI. CDR3 sequence reads: CASSYGTSGMAYEQYF. In DNA, the CDR3 is TGTGCCAGCAGTTACGGGACTAGCGGGATGGCCTACGAGCAGTACTTC.

V and J are TRBV2 and TRBJ1-6; TRBD1 is a possible D gene (6 bases). Germline CDR1 is SNHLY and CDR2 is FYNNEI. This CDR3 region has 13 residues. V dropped 4 bases and J dropped 8 bases, with 9 bases sitting between them. The CDR3 bases are TGTGCCAGCAGTGGACAGGCATATTCACCCCTCCACTTT. Its translation is CASSGQAYSPLHF.

The table lists this clone with a count of one. The CDR3 region is CASRRDRVRFF. DNA of the CDR3: TGCGCCAGCAGACGGGACAGGGTGAGGTTCTTC. The rearrangement links TRBV5-1 to TRBJ2-1; 9 nucleotides match TRBD1. This CDR3 contains 11 residues. V dropped 5 bases and J dropped 15; count of bases not matched to a gene: 6. The germline CDR1 and CDR2 sequences are SGHRS and YFSETQ.

The rearrangement joins TRBV3-1 (or the pseudogene TRBV3-2) to TRBJ1-1; maybe TRBD1 (6 bases). Trimming removed 1 base at V and 1 base at J, with 10 bases between. The CDR3 is made up of 15 amino acids. Germline V gives CDR1 LGHDT, CDR2 YNNKEL (reference sequence). The DNA of the CDR3 is TGTGCCAGCAGCCAAGGGACAGCGACGAACACTGAAGCTTTCTTT. As protein: CASSQGTATNTEAFF.

This chain links TRBV5-6 with TRBJ1-3; weak D call: TRBD1 (6 bases). This CDR3 region has 18 residues. The V and J ends lost 0 bases and 0 bases respectively, with 16 bases between them. From germline, CDR1 is SGHDT and CDR2 YYEEEE. The DNA of the CDR3 is TGTGCCAGCAGCTTGGCCGGGCGGGGGGCGATCTCTGGAAACACCATATATTTT. It translates to CASSLAGRGAISGNTIYF.

This chain uses TRBV28 with TRBJ1-5; a possible D gene is TRBD1 (6 bases). This CDR3 has 12 residues. Germline CDR1 is MDHEN and CDR2 is SYDVKM. V dropped 6 bases and J dropped 8 bases, with 11 bases sitting between them. CDR3 loop: CASRQGFEPQHF. The CDR3 DNA reads as TGTGCCAGCAGACAGGGTTTTGAGCCCCAGCATTTT.

The rearrangement links TRBV14 to TRBJ2-5, with 8 positions matching TRBD1. The CDR3 is 17 residues long. V lost 4 bases and J lost 1; bases outside the gene matches: 11. Per the germline V gene, CDR1 is SGHDN and CDR2 is FVKESK. This CDR3 is CASSLLSWDRSQETQYF. CDR3 DNA sequence: TGTGCCAGCAGCCTACTATCTTGGGACAGGAGCCAAGAGACCCAGTACTTC. Looking up the rest from reference TRBV14 and TRBJ2-5 gives the full variable domain: EAGVTQFPSHSVIEKGQTVTLRCDPISGHDNLYWYRRVMGKEIKFLLHFVKESKQDESGMPNNRFLAERTGGTYSTLKVQPAELEDSGVYFCASSLLSWDRSQETQYFGPGTRLLVL.

This rearrangement joins TRBV6-1 to TRBJ2-1, with 8 bases that match TRBD2. CDR3 length equals 14 residues. Germline V lookup: CDR1 MNHNS, CDR2 SASEGT. The V segment lost 2 bases and the J segment 14 bases; nucleotides outside the gene matches: 11. CDR3 residues: CASSERALGTREFF. The DNA for the CDR3 is TGTGCCAGCAGTGAACGAGCGCTTGGGACTAGGGAGTTCTTC.

The genes are TRBV9 and TRBJ1-1; D unresolved. Trimming removed 3 bases from V and 5 bases from J, with 14 bases in between. The germline V gene has CDR1 SGDLS and CDR2 YYNGEE. This CDR3 has 14 amino acids. As DNA, the CDR3 is TGTGCCAGCAGCGCCTACGAGGGTGAAACTGAAGCTTTCTTT. As protein: CASSAYEGETEAFF. Supplemented by reference TRBV9 and TRBJ1-1, the full variable domain reads DSGVTQTPKHLITATGQRVTLRCSPRSGDLSVYWYQQSLDQGLQFLIQYYNGEERAKGNILERFSAQQFPDLHSELNLSSLELGDSALYFCASSAYEGETEAFFGQGTRLTVV.